Listed below are T cell receptor beta chains from one sample, sequenced in a study of CD4 T cells in relation to SARS-CoV-2 and coronaviruses. Some clones are missing from TCRdb's copy, which holds only in-frame ones; the method was immunoSEQ multiplex PCR. The table lists about 29,000 clones, about three quarters of them singletons. These receptors' antigens are unknown. Sequencing was performed on CD4+ T cells from PBMCs, cultured in vitro. The source is a human donor in good health. The CDR3 runs from the conserved cysteine through the conserved F or W. Fields, in order: D gene, J gene, V gene, clone size, CDR3 protein. D genes are given only for firm matches. Not all rows give a size; the values are once, few, many and, for expanded clones, a class.

>.|TRBJ2-1|TRBV11-2|.
CASSLGGAGNSYNEQFF
>TRBD2|TRBJ2-1|TRBV7-8|.
CASSLVAGGGYNEQFF
>.|TRBJ2-5|TRBV30|.
CAWSAGRGVGTQYF
>TRBD1|TRBJ2-6|TRBV2|.
CASQPGQGHSGANVLTF
>TRBD1|TRBJ1-1|TRBV11-1|.
CASSRTGVKGAFF
>.|TRBJ2-2|TRBV5-1|.
CASSEHDTGELFF
>TRBD2|TRBJ2-1|TRBV4-2|.
CASSQELAGYYNEQFF
>TRBD2|TRBJ2-7|TRBV10-3|few
CAISEVAGIYEQYF
>TRBD1|TRBJ1-4|TRBV29-1|.
CSVEDNIATGKLFF
>.|TRBJ2-4|TRBV6-5|.
CATQAGLAKNIQYF
>.|TRBJ2-3|TRBV5-4|.
CASSQPGSLKDTQYF
>TRBD1|TRBJ2-2|TRBV11-2|once
CASSYQPGGADTGELFF
>TRBD1|TRBJ1-6|TRBV10-1|.
CASSDLDRGTPLHF
>TRBD1|TRBJ1-5|TRBV5-6|.
CASSPPGTGRNQPQHF
>TRBD1|TRBJ2-1|TRBV5-5|.
CASRRQGSYNEQFF
>.|TRBJ1-2|TRBV6-5|.
CATSQQTNYGYTF
>.|TRBJ2-3|TRBV24-1|few
CATSPLSGDTQYF
>.|TRBJ2-6|TRBV29-1|.
CSVAVGANVLTF
>.|TRBJ1-3|TRBV28|.
CASRGSPGNTIYF
>.|TRBJ2-3|TRBV4-3|few
CASSQDPNTDTQYF
>.|TRBJ1-4|TRBV18|.
CASSPRAAIYEKLFF
>.|TRBJ2-1|TRBV12-3/TRBV12-4|.
CASTRGVLF
>TRBD1|TRBJ1-1|TRBV5-4|.
CASSLTGQGEAFF
>.|TRBJ2-7|TRBV25-1|.
CASSGAPGRTATYEQYF
>.|TRBJ2-2|TRBV7-3|.
CASSSRMAGELFF
>.|TRBJ2-7|TRBV5-6|.
CASSLVAQGYEQYF
>TRBD1|TRBJ1-4|TRBV5-5|.
CASSFPPGGRNEKLFF
>TRBD1|TRBJ1-2|TRBV18|.
CASSPTGQGTSGYTF